The 21 T cell receptor beta chains in this list originate from one sample, sequenced in a study of cytomegalovirus exposure and HLA in healthy donors. The PCR ran on 60 Vbeta and 13 Jbeta primers. The repertoire was sequenced with immunoSEQ multiplex PCR; TCRdb's copy has only in-frame clones and lacks some. Counted here are about 300,000 clones, 86% occurring once; the ten biggest clones make up almost 4%. The source material was PBMCs. Every receptor here comes from a man aged 35 to 55 in good health and CMV-seropositive.

V gene TRBV5-5 combines with J gene TRBJ2-2, with TRBD1 matching over 8 bases. In germline, CDR1 is SGHKS, CDR2 YYEKEE (reference sequence). J was trimmed by 3 bases and V by 4 bases; bases with no gene match: 5. CDR3 length equals 15 residues. In DNA form, the CDR3 reads TGTGCCAGCAGCCTCCGGGACAGGTACACCGGGGAGCTGTTTTTT. Protein product: CASSLRDRYTGELFF.

The chain combines TRBV7-9 with TRBJ2-6; no clear D. The V end lost 8 bases, the J end lost 1 base, and 12 bases lay between the germline ends. CDR1 is SEHNR and CDR2 is FQNEAQ in the germline V gene (reference sequence). The CDR3 is 15 amino acids. The CDR3 DNA reads as TGTGCCAGCGTCACTTCGGGTTCTGGGGCCAACGTCCTGACTTTC. This codes for CASVTSGSGANVLTF. The full variable domain, with the rest looked up from reference TRBV7-9 and TRBJ2-6, is DTGVSQNPRHKITKRGQNVTFRCDPISEHNRLYWYRQTLGQGPEFLTYFQNEAQLEKSRLLSDRFSAERPKGSFSTLEIQRTEQGDSAMYLCASVTSGSGANVLTFGAGSRLTVL.

This rearrangement joins TRBV4-1 to TRBJ2-2, with TRBD1 matching over 8 bases. CDR1 and CDR2 (germline): MGHRA, YSYEKL. The CDR3 runs to 20 residues. Losses at the gene ends were 4 bases for V and 2 bases for J; bases not matched to a gene: 18. CDR3 DNA sequence: TGCGCCAGCAGCCTTGGGACAGGTTCTATCCTCCTGGGTAACACCGGGGAGCTGTTTTTT. Translation gives CASSLGTGSILLGNTGELFF.

The CDR3 nucleotides are TGCGCCAGCCAGCCTCGGATAGCGGGAGATGCAGATACGCAGTATTTT. Its protein product is CASQPRIAGDADTQYF. The gene calls are TRBV5-1 and TRBJ2-3; 9 nucleotides align to TRBD2. The germline V gene has CDR1 SGHRS and CDR2 YFSETQ. This CDR3 is built from 16 residues. V dropped 7 bases and J dropped 4; count of bases not matched to a gene: 13.

V usage is TRBV7-8 and J usage is TRBJ1-5, with 7 bases that match TRBD1. V shed 5 bases, J shed 2 bases, and the junction held 0 bases outside the gene matches. CDR3 length: 13 amino acids. Germline V CDR1 and CDR2: SGHVS, FQNEAQ. The CDR3 loop reads CASSGQGNQPQHF. Written as DNA, the CDR3 is TGTGCCAGCAGCGGACAGGGCAATCAGCCCCAGCATTTT.

The chain carries TRBV6-5 and TRBJ2-3; 11 positions match TRBD2. The CDR3 is made up of 15 amino acids. V dropped 6 bases and J dropped 2; count of bases not matched to a gene: 4. CDR1 and CDR2 from the germline V gene are MNHEY and SVGAGI. Here the CDR3 DNA reads TGTGCCAGCAGGAGACTAGCGGGACCCACAGATACGCAGTATTTT. Its translation: CASRRLAGPTDTQYF.

This chain joins TRBV4-1 and TRBJ2-4; 8 bases map to TRBD2. V shed 1 base and J 7 bases; nucleotides not matched to a gene: 21. The germline V gene has CDR1 MGHRA and CDR2 YSYEKL. The CDR3 totals 20 residues. In nucleotides, the CDR3 is TGCGCCAGCAGCCAAGGACCCCACGAGCTGGCGGGAGGTCTAAGGAACATTCAGTACTTC. Its protein is CASSQGPHELAGGLRNIQYF.

The chain has TRBV9 and TRBJ1-5; no reliable D call. Per germline, CDR1 SGDLS and CDR2 YYNGEE. Trimming removed 0 bases at V and 5 bases at J, with 6 bases between. The CDR3 is 13 residues long. CDR3 DNA sequence: TGTGCCAGCAGCGTAGACATTGATCAGCCCCAGCATTTT. Protein product: CASSVDIDQPQHF.

This sequence joins TRBV14 and TRBJ1-1; TRBD1 agrees at 11 bases. CDR3 size: 19 residues. V shed 6 bases and J 0 bases; nucleotides not matched to a gene: 15. The V gene's germline CDR1 is SGHDN and CDR2 FVKESK. CDR3: CASSPGQGAWDRLNTEAFF. Written as DNA, the CDR3 is TGTGCCAGCAGTCCTGGACAGGGGGCCTGGGACCGACTGAACACTGAAGCTTTCTTT.

The chain combines TRBV19 with TRBJ2-1; 10 bases are a match to TRBD2. Trimming cost V 3 bases and J 5 bases; bases outside gene matches: 4. CDR1 LNHDA and CDR2 SQIVND come from the germline V gene (reference sequence). The CDR3 is 15 residues long. The CDR3 is CASSIMLAGDNEQFF. The CDR3 coding sequence is TGTGCCAGTAGTATTATGCTAGCGGGGGACAATGAGCAGTTCTTC.

The chain combines TRBV6-6 with TRBJ1-1; D may be TRBD1 (5 bases). Germline lookup yields CDR1 MNHNY and CDR2 SVGAGI (reference sequence). CDR3 size: 13 residues. V lost 6 bases, J lost 11 bases, and 19 bases lay in between. The CDR3 DNA sequence: TGTGCCAGCAGAAAGGAGGGGAGGGGCGACGCTTTCTTT. As protein: CASRKEGRGDAFF.

The chain couples TRBV28 to TRBJ1-5; D is undetermined. The V and J ends lost 6 bases and 4 bases respectively, with 16 bases between them. Germline CDR1 and CDR2: MDHEN and SYDVKM. The CDR3 consists of 15 residues. The CDR3 here is CASSPGVATNQPQHF. The CDR3 DNA sequence: TGTGCCAGCAGCCCCGGGGTGGCAACAAATCAGCCCCAGCATTTT.

The chain carries TRBV6-1 and TRBJ2-7, with TRBD1 identical over 10 bases. CDR3 length equals 11 residues. V shed 8 bases, J shed 11 bases, and the junction held 6 bases outside the gene matches. From germline, CDR1 is MNHNS and CDR2 SASEGT. The CDR3 bases are TGTGCCAGCCCGGGACAGGGGTTCGAGTACTTC. This encodes CASPGQGFEYF.

In this sample, this clone turned up many times. This rearrangement joins TRBV2 to TRBJ2-2; perhaps TRBD1 as D (5 bases). The CDR3 contains 15 residues. Trimming removed 7 bases from V and 2 bases from J, with 14 bases in between. The germline CDR1 and CDR2 sequences are SNHLY and FYNNEI. CDR3 in amino acids: CASIVGRVNTGELFF. The CDR3 DNA reads as TGTGCCAGCATCGTGGGCAGGGTTAACACCGGGGAGCTGTTTTTT.

The rearrangement uses TRBV19 and TRBJ2-1, with TRBD2 matching 13 bases. The ends lost 7 bases at V and 9 bases at J; junction bases unmatched: 9. The CDR3 covers 15 residues. The germline V gene encodes CDR1 LNHDA and CDR2 SQIVND (reference sequence). CDR3 region: CASTLTSGRGTEQFF. CDR3 nucleotides: TGTGCCAGTACTCTAACTAGCGGGAGGGGGACTGAGCAGTTCTTC.

This clone was detected only a few times. The genes are TRBV6-5 and TRBJ2-2, with D maybe TRBD2 (6 bases). CDR1 and CDR2 (germline): MNHEY, SVGAGI. Trimming shortened V by 9 bases and J by 1 base, and 12 bases separated the two germline ends. This CDR3 contains 14 residues. The CDR3 bases are TGTGCCAGTCGATCCGGGGGGAACACCGGGGAGCTGTTTTTT. Translating gives CASRSGGNTGELFF.

The rearrangement uses TRBV19 and TRBJ1-4; D remains ambiguous. Germline CDR1 is LNHDA and CDR2 is SQIVND (reference sequence). V lost 5 bases, J lost 3 bases, and 7 bases lay in between. The CDR3 is 13 amino acids. The CDR3: CASSVQSNEKLFF. Here the CDR3 DNA reads TGTGCCAGTAGTGTGCAGTCTAATGAAAAACTGTTTTTT.

The J gene is TRBJ2-6, the V gene TRBV18; a weak D match, TRBD2 (5 bases). CDR1 and CDR2 (germline): KGHSH, LQKENI. V was shortened by 3 bases and J by 0 bases, with 15 bases between the two germline ends. This CDR3 spans 18 amino acids. The CDR3 sequence is CASSPSGGYYSGANVLTF. CDR3 in DNA: TGTGCCAGCTCACCCAGCGGCGGATACTACTCTGGGGCCAACGTCCTGACTTTC.

The chain links TRBV4-1 to TRBJ2-5; D may be TRBD1 (7 bases). The DNA end favors TRBJ2-7, so the J call may be wrong. Germline loops: CDR1 MGHRA, CDR2 YSYEKL. There are 15 residues in the CDR3. CDR3 sequence reads: CASSQRDSYSYEQYF. As DNA, the CDR3 is TGCGCCAGCAGCCAGCGGGACAGTTACTCCTACGAGCAGTACTTC.

The chain carries TRBV7-3 and TRBJ2-3; 9 bases map to TRBD1. The junction had 10 bases not matched to a gene; V was cut back by 5 bases and J by 1 base. CDR3 length: 17 residues. Germline V CDR1 and CDR2: SGHTA, FQGTGA. The CDR3, as DNA: TGTGCCAGCAGCCGAAACAGGGGGCCTACAGGCACAGATACGCAGTATTTT. It yields the protein CASSRNRGPTGTDTQYF.

This clone appeared a single time. The gene calls are TRBV28 and TRBJ1-4; 7 bases match TRBD1. Losses at the gene ends were 6 bases for V and 5 bases for J; bases not matched to a gene: 6. This CDR3 is 14 amino acids long. Germline loops: CDR1 MDHEN, CDR2 SYDVKM. Here the CDR3 reads CASRRDSTNEKLFF. As DNA, the CDR3 is TGTGCCAGCAGGCGGGACAGCACAAATGAAAAACTGTTTTTT.